Listed below are T cell receptor beta chains from one sample, sequenced in a study of cytomegalovirus exposure and HLA in healthy donors. Method: immunoSEQ multiplex PCR; TCRdb's copy keeps in-frame clones and lacks some. The profile shows some 170,000 clones, about 80% of them singletons. The specimen was PBMCs. Every receptor here comes from a woman between 50 and 59 years old in good health and CMV-seronegative. Each CDR3 is given with its conserved first and last residue. The order of the fields is D gene, clone size, V gene, J gene, CDR3 DNA, CDR3 protein. A D gene is named only where the DNA matches it firmly. Only some rows state a clone size, as once, few, many or a class for expanded clones.

-,-,TRBV28,TRBJ1-6,TGTGCCAGCAGGGACAGCCGCAATTCACCCCTCCACTTT,CASRDSRNSPLHF
-,few,TRBV11-2,TRBJ2-3,TGTGCCAGCAGCTTAGACCGGGATACGCAGTATTTT,CASSLDRDTQYF
-,-,TRBV25-1,TRBJ1-1,TGTGCCAGCAGTGCTACCAACGGTGCCTACGGGACTGAAGCTTTCTTT,CASSATNGAYGTEAFF
TRBD1,-,TRBV28,TRBJ1-3,TGTGCCAGCAGTTTACTAACCCCGGCGGGACAGGGTTTAGCTGGAAACACCATATATTTT,CASSLLTPAGQGLAGNTIYF
-,-,TRBV9,TRBJ2-3,TGTGCCAGCAGCGACAGGGTAGACGATACGCAGTATTTT,CASSDRVDDTQYF
TRBD2,-,TRBV11-2,TRBJ2-5,TGTGCCAGCAGCTTCAGTAGCGGGGCCCTACAAGAGACCCAGTACTTC,CASSFSSGALQETQYF
TRBD1,once,TRBV5-1,TRBJ1-4,TGCGCCAGCAGCTTCGGACAGGGAAATGAAAAACTGTTTTTT,CASSFGQGNEKLFF
-,once,TRBV14,TRBJ1-2,TGTGCCAGCAGCCAGGGGGCGAACTATGGCTACACCTTC,CASSQGANYGYTF
-,-,TRBV7-9,TRBJ1-2,TGTGCCAGCAGCTTAGAGACAGGCGGCTACACCTTC,CASSLETGGYTF
-,-,TRBV28,TRBJ1-5,TGTGCCAGCAGTCACAGGGAGTGGTATCGCAATCAGCCCCAGCATTTT,CASSHREWYRNQPQHF
TRBD2,few,TRBV9,TRBJ2-7,TGTGCCAGCAGCGTAAGACTAGCGGGGGCCTACGAGCAGTACTTC,CASSVRLAGAYEQYF
-,-,TRBV2,TRBJ2-2,TGTGCCAGCAGTGGGGTGCGGATAGCCGGCGGGGAGCTGTTTTTT,CASSGVRIAGGELFF
-,-,TRBV28,TRBJ1-1,TGTGCCAGCAGTTTGGGAGGGGGAATGAACACTGAAGCTTTCTTT,CASSLGGGMNTEAFF
TRBD2,-,TRBV5-1,TRBJ2-2,TGCGCCAGCAGCTCCCGGACTAGCGGGAGTGGGAACACCGGGGAGCTGTTTTTT,CASSSRTSGSGNTGELFF
-,-,TRBV7-2,TRBJ1-1,TGTGCCAGCAGCTTAGTCCCGACAGCCAACACTGAAGCTTTCTTT,CASSLVPTANTEAFF
TRBD2,-,TRBV10-3,TRBJ2-2,TGTGCCATCAGTGCGGGACTAGCGGAGCCACAGGACACCGGGGAGCTGTTTTTT,CAISAGLAEPQDTGELFF
TRBD2,-,TRBV7-2,TRBJ2-1,TGTGCCAGCAGCTTAACTAGCGGGGGGCCTACCTACAATGAGCAGTTCTTC,CASSLTSGGPTYNEQFF
TRBD1,-,TRBV2,TRBJ2-7,TGTGCCAGCCTAGGGACAGGGAAAGGCGAGCAGTACTTC,CASLGTGKGEQYF
TRBD1,-,TRBV4-3,TRBJ1-4,TGCGCCAGCAGCCAAGATCAGAGGACAGGGAATGAAAAACTGTTTTTT,CASSQDQRTGNEKLFF
-,once,TRBV5-1,TRBJ2-5,TGCGCCAGCAGCGGGGGGAACGTGGACCAAGAGACCCAGTACTTC,CASSGGNVDQETQYF
-,-,TRBV6-1,TRBJ1-1,TGTGCCAGCAGTACAGACAGCATGAACACTGAAGCTTTCTTT,CASSTDSMNTEAFF
-,-,TRBV7-6,TRBJ1-1,TGTGCCAGCAGCTTAGGGGGGGTCGGCACTGAAGCTTTCTTT,CASSLGGVGTEAFF
TRBD2,-,TRBV4-1,TRBJ2-7,TGCGCCAGCAGCCTCGCCGTAGCGGGAGGGATCTACGAGCAGTACTTC,CASSLAVAGGIYEQYF
-,-,TRBV7-9,TRBJ2-5,TGTGCCAGCAGCTTCGGAGCGGGCGACAAAGAGACCCAGTACTTC,CASSFGAGDKETQYF
-,-,TRBV7-2,TRBJ2-3,TGTGCCAGCAGCCCTGCGCGTCGCACAGATACGCAGTATTTT,CASSPARRTDTQYF
TRBD1,-,TRBV23-1,TRBJ2-1,TGCGCCAGCAGTCAATTTGTATGTCCAGGGGACAGGGGGCGCGATGAGCAGTTCTTC,CASSQFVCPGDRGRDEQFF
-,few,TRBV6-5,TRBJ1-5,TGTGCCAGCTGGGCAGGGGTTAATCAGCCCCAGCATTTT,CASWAGVNQPQHF
TRBD2,many,TRBV6-4,TRBJ2-1,TGTGCCAGCAGTGACCAAGGACTAGCGGGGGTGAATGAGCAGTTCTTC,CASSDQGLAGVNEQFF